These T cell receptor beta chains were read from a single sample in a study of blood T cell repertoires in COVID-19. Only in-frame clones appear in the TCRdb table, and some are missing; sequencing was by immunoSEQ multiplex PCR. The sample includes about 400,000 clones, roughly 90% seen only once; the top ten take over 1%. The source material was peripheral blood. The receptors shown here come from a man between 40 and 49 years old with acute or convalescent COVID-19. CDR3s include the opening cysteine and the closing phenylalanine or tryptophan. D genes are given only for firm matches. The listing skips clone size in some rows; elsewhere it reads once, few, many or a size class.

d_gene: TRBD1
j_gene: TRBJ1-3
v_gene: TRBV5-6
abundance: -
CDR3aa: CASSSGTGIGDTIYF
CDR3nt: TGTGCCAGCAGCTCCGGGACAGGGATTGGAGACACCATATATTTT

d_gene: TRBD1
j_gene: TRBJ2-5
v_gene: TRBV7-2
abundance: -
CDR3aa: CASGPGQGAETQYF
CDR3nt: TGTGCCAGCGGACCCGGCCAGGGGGCGGAGACCCAGTACTTC

d_gene: -
j_gene: TRBJ1-1
v_gene: TRBV5-1
abundance: -
CDR3aa: CASSLVYMNTEAFF
CDR3nt: TGCGCCAGCAGCCTGGTTTACATGAACACTGAAGCTTTCTTT

d_gene: -
j_gene: TRBJ1-5
v_gene: TRBV21-1
abundance: few
CDR3aa: CAPETGYSNQPQHF
CDR3nt: TGTGCCCCTGAGACAGGGTATAGCAATCAGCCCCAGCATTTT

d_gene: TRBD1
j_gene: TRBJ1-2
v_gene: TRBV7-2
abundance: few
CDR3aa: CASRTGGSDGYTF
CDR3nt: TGTGCCAGCAGAACAGGGGGTTCGGATGGCTACACCTTC

d_gene: TRBD1
j_gene: TRBJ1-2
v_gene: TRBV5-1
abundance: -
CDR3aa: CASGQAPEDGYTF
CDR3nt: TGCGCCAGCGGACAGGCCCCGGAGGATGGCTACACCTTC

d_gene: -
j_gene: TRBJ1-1
v_gene: TRBV2
abundance: -
CDR3aa: CASRVAREAFF
CDR3nt: TGTGCCAGCAGGGTGGCCCGCGAAGCTTTCTTT

d_gene: TRBD1
j_gene: TRBJ1-2
v_gene: TRBV10-1
abundance: -
CDR3aa: CASSEPLNRDSDHYGYRGYTF
CDR3nt: TGCGCCAGCAGTGAGCCACTAAACCGGGACAGCGATCACTATGGCTACAGAGGGTACACCTTC

d_gene: -
j_gene: TRBJ1-5
v_gene: TRBV30
abundance: -
CDR3aa: CAWGRGSNQPQHF
CDR3nt: TGTGCCTGGGGAAGGGGGAGCAATCAGCCCCAGCATTTT

d_gene: -
j_gene: TRBJ2-7
v_gene: TRBV6-5
abundance: -
CDR3aa: CASSWRDSYEQYF
CDR3nt: TGTGCCAGCAGTTGGCGGGACAGCTACGAGCAGTACTTC

d_gene: -
j_gene: TRBJ1-2
v_gene: TRBV18
abundance: once
CDR3aa: CASSPRQLANYGYTF
CDR3nt: TGTGCCAGCTCACCTCGACAGTTAGCTAACTATGGCTACACCTTC

d_gene: TRBD2
j_gene: TRBJ2-7
v_gene: TRBV4-1
abundance: -
CDR3aa: CASSQRGDGGSYEQYF
CDR3nt: TGCGCCAGCAGCCAACGGGGGGACGGGGGATCCTACGAGCAGTACTTC

d_gene: TRBD2
j_gene: TRBJ2-7
v_gene: TRBV20-1
abundance: -
CDR3aa: CSASPLAGGRPYEQYF
CDR3nt: TGCAGTGCTAGTCCGCTAGCGGGAGGCCGCCCCTACGAGCAGTACTTC

d_gene: -
j_gene: TRBJ1-5
v_gene: TRBV28
abundance: -
CDR3aa: CATLPGDQPQHF
CDR3nt: TGTGCCACCCTCCCAGGGGATCAGCCCCAGCATTTT

d_gene: -
j_gene: TRBJ2-7
v_gene: TRBV10-3
abundance: -
CDR3aa: CAISEAPASEQYF
CDR3nt: TGTGCCATCTCTGAGGCCCCAGCGAGCGAGCAGTACTTC

d_gene: -
j_gene: TRBJ1-1
v_gene: TRBV7-3
abundance: -
CDR3aa: CASSLGAWTEAFF
CDR3nt: TGTGCCAGCAGCTTAGGGGCCTGGACTGAAGCTTTCTTT

d_gene: TRBD2
j_gene: TRBJ2-3
v_gene: TRBV10-3
abundance: once
CDR3aa: CAISESLAGGADTQYF
CDR3nt: TGTGCCATCAGTGAGTCCCTAGCGGGAGGGGCCGATACGCAGTATTTT

d_gene: TRBD2
j_gene: TRBJ2-5
v_gene: TRBV5-6
abundance: -
CDR3aa: CASLRGPGGPETQYF
CDR3nt: TGTGCCAGCTTGAGGGGACCGGGGGGGCCTGAGACCCAGTACTTC

d_gene: TRBD1
j_gene: TRBJ1-1
v_gene: TRBV27
abundance: -
CDR3aa: CASRGRPGGRMNTEAFF
CDR3nt: TGTGCCAGCAGGGGGAGACCAGGGGGCAGAATGAACACTGAAGCTTTCTTT

d_gene: -
j_gene: TRBJ2-2
v_gene: TRBV15
abundance: -
CDR3aa: CATSRVRQDTGELFF
CDR3nt: TGTGCCACCAGCAGAGTCAGGCAGGACACCGGGGAGCTGTTTTTT

d_gene: TRBD2
j_gene: TRBJ2-1
v_gene: TRBV4-3
abundance: -
CDR3aa: CASSQLAGAESSYNEQFF
CDR3nt: TGCGCCAGCAGCCAGCTAGCGGGGGCCGAAAGCTCCTACAATGAGCAGTTCTTC

d_gene: -
j_gene: TRBJ1-5
v_gene: TRBV6-5
abundance: -
CDR3aa: CASRTLDQPQHF
CDR3nt: TGTGCCAGCAGGACGCTAGATCAGCCCCAGCATTTT

d_gene: TRBD1
j_gene: TRBJ1-2
v_gene: TRBV7-8
abundance: -
CDR3aa: CASSLATGEEYGYTF
CDR3nt: TGTGCCAGCAGCTTAGCGACAGGGGAAGAATATGGCTACACCTTC

d_gene: TRBD1
j_gene: TRBJ2-3
v_gene: TRBV10-3
abundance: -
CDR3aa: CAISESRGQGTPSTDTQYF
CDR3nt: TGTGCCATCAGTGAGTCGAGGGGACAGGGGACCCCTAGCACAGATACGCAGTATTTT

d_gene: -
j_gene: TRBJ1-5
v_gene: TRBV19
abundance: -
CDR3aa: CASSIGRINQPQHF
CDR3nt: TGTGCCAGTAGTATAGGGCGGATCAATCAGCCCCAGCATTTT

d_gene: -
j_gene: TRBJ1-4
v_gene: TRBV28
abundance: -
CDR3aa: CASIAWGTNNEKLFF
CDR3nt: TGTGCCAGCATCGCCTGGGGCACCAATAATGAAAAACTGTTTTTT

d_gene: TRBD2
j_gene: TRBJ2-7
v_gene: TRBV24-1
abundance: -
CDR3aa: CATSDLREAGYEQYF
CDR3nt: TGTGCCACCAGTGACTTGCGGGAGGCGGGCTACGAGCAGTACTTC

d_gene: TRBD1
j_gene: TRBJ2-7
v_gene: TRBV2
abundance: -
CDR3aa: CASSFSGTGVYEQYF
CDR3nt: TGTGCCAGCAGTTTCTCCGGGACAGGGGTGTACGAGCAGTACTTC

d_gene: TRBD2
j_gene: TRBJ2-3
v_gene: TRBV4-3
abundance: -
CDR3aa: CASSLKFGTSGDTQYF
CDR3nt: TGCGCCAGCAGCCTGAAGTTCGGGACTAGCGGAGATACGCAGTATTTT

d_gene: TRBD2
j_gene: TRBJ2-1
v_gene: TRBV28
abundance: -
CDR3aa: CASSLWSGGLAGNFGRSEQFF
CDR3nt: TGTGCCAGCAGTTTGTGGTCAGGAGGACTAGCGGGGAACTTCGGAAGGAGTGAGCAGTTCTTC

d_gene: -
j_gene: TRBJ2-7
v_gene: TRBV30
abundance: -
CDR3aa: CAWSGPNPYEQYF
CDR3nt: TGTGCCTGGAGTGGGCCAAACCCCTACGAGCAGTACTTC

d_gene: -
j_gene: TRBJ1-4
v_gene: TRBV11-2
abundance: -
CDR3aa: CASSLARGEKLFF
CDR3nt: TGTGCCAGCAGCTTAGCTCGAGGGGAAAAACTGTTTTTT

d_gene: -
j_gene: TRBJ2-1
v_gene: TRBV7-9
abundance: -
CDR3aa: CASSYGPYNEQFF
CDR3nt: TGTGCCAGCAGCTATGGGCCCTACAATGAGCAGTTCTTC

d_gene: TRBD2
j_gene: TRBJ2-3
v_gene: TRBV14
abundance: -
CDR3aa: CASSLIRTSGTDTQYF
CDR3nt: TGTGCCAGCAGCCTCATAAGGACTAGCGGCACAGATACGCAGTATTTT

d_gene: -
j_gene: TRBJ1-1
v_gene: TRBV10-3
abundance: -
CDR3aa: CAISELPGNTEAFF
CDR3nt: TGTGCCATCAGTGAGTTGCCAGGGAACACTGAAGCTTTCTTT

d_gene: -
j_gene: TRBJ1-1
v_gene: TRBV9
abundance: -
CDR3aa: CASSGRKRTEAFF
CDR3nt: TGTGCCAGCAGCGGGAGAAAACGGACTGAAGCTTTCTTT

d_gene: -
j_gene: TRBJ1-1
v_gene: TRBV7-8
abundance: -
CDR3aa: CASSLMFGFRNTEAFF
CDR3nt: TGTGCCAGCAGCTTAATGTTCGGGTTTCGGAACACTGAAGCTTTCTTT

d_gene: TRBD1
j_gene: TRBJ1-4
v_gene: TRBV5-1
abundance: -
CDR3aa: CASSTGTVATNEKLFF
CDR3nt: TGCGCCAGCAGTACCGGGACAGTTGCAACTAATGAAAAACTGTTTTTT

d_gene: -
j_gene: TRBJ2-3
v_gene: TRBV28
abundance: -
CDR3aa: CASSLPVGGVTDTQYF
CDR3nt: TGTGCCAGCAGTTTACCGGTAGGGGGGGTCACAGATACGCAGTATTTT

d_gene: -
j_gene: TRBJ2-7
v_gene: TRBV2
abundance: -
CDR3aa: CASSSGFWGSYEQYF
CDR3nt: TGTGCCAGCAGTTCGGGGTTTTGGGGTTCCTACGAGCAGTACTTC

d_gene: -
j_gene: TRBJ2-7
v_gene: TRBV28
abundance: -
CDR3aa: CASGNGEVYEQYF
CDR3nt: TGTGCCAGCGGAAACGGGGAGGTCTACGAGCAGTACTTC

d_gene: -
j_gene: TRBJ1-1
v_gene: TRBV5-1
abundance: -
CDR3aa: CASSLAQGPAFF
CDR3nt: TGCGCCAGCAGCTTGGCCCAGGGCCCGGCTTTCTTT

d_gene: TRBD1
j_gene: TRBJ2-7
v_gene: TRBV15
abundance: -
CDR3aa: CATALGQAYEQYF
CDR3nt: TGTGCCACAGCGCTGGGACAGGCCTACGAGCAGTACTTC